The clone carrying this T cell receptor beta chain was recorded a few times. This sample was included in a study of blood T cell repertoires in COVID-19. The data were produced by immunoSEQ multiplex PCR, yet TCRdb's version contains in-frame clones alone and is incomplete. The repertoire holds over 200,000 clones, with approximately 85% as singletons. V lost 5 bases and J 9 bases, leaving 17 bases between the germline ends. The CDR3 has 14 amino acids. CDR1 SGHAT and CDR2 FQNNGV come from the germline V gene. Material: PBMCs or T cells enriched from blood (not recorded which). This clonotype was obtained from a woman between 50 and 59 years old who had recovered from COVID-19. The rearrangement joins TRBV11-2 to TRBJ2-1, with D maybe TRBD2 (6 bases). CDR3 amino acids: CASSPRWGVGEQFF. CDR3 bases: TGTGCCAGCAGCCCCCGTTGGGGGGTCGGTGAGCAGTTCTTC.